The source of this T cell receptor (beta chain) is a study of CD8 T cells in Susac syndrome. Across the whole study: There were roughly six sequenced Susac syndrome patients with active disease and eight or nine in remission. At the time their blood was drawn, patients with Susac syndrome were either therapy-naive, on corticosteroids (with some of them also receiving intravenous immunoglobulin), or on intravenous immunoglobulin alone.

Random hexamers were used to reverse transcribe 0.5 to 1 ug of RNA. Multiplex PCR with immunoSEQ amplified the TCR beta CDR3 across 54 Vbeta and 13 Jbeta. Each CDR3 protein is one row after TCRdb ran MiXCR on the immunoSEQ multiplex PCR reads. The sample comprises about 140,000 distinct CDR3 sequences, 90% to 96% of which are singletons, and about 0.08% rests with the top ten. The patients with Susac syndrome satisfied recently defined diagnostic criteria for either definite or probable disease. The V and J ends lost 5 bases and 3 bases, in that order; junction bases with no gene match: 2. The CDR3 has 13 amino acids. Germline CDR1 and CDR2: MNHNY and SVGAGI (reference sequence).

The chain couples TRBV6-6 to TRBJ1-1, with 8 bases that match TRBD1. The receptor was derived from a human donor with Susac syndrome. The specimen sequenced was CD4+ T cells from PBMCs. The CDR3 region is CASSGQGDTEAFF. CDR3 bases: TGTGCCAGCAGTGGACAGGGTGACACTGAAGCTTTCTTT.